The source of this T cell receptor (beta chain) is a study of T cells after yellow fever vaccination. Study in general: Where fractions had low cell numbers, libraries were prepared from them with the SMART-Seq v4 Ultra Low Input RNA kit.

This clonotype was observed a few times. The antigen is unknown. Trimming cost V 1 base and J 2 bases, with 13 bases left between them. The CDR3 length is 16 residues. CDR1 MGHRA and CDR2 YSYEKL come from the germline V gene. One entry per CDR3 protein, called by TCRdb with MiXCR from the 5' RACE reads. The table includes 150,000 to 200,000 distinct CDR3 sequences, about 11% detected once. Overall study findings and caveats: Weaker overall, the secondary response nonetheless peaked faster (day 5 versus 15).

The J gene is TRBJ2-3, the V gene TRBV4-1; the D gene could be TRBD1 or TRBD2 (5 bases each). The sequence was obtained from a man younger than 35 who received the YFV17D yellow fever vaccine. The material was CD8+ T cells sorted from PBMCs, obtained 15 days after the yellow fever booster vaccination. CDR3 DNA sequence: TGCGCCAGCAGCCAAGTACTATTGGGGGACACAGATACGCAGTATTTT. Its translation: CASSQVLLGDTDTQYF.